The rows below give T cell receptor beta chains drawn from one sample of a study of neoadjuvant anti-PD-1 for oral cavity cancer. Sequencing was performed with immunoSEQ multiplex PCR; in TCRdb, only in-frame clones are kept and a portion is missing. In the table there are approximately 74,000 clones, approximately 84% of which are singletons. The sample here was PBMCs, taken before nivolumab (anti-PD-1) treatment. Receptor source: a person aged 40-85 years with oral cavity squamous cell carcinoma. The CDR3 runs from the conserved cysteine through the conserved F or W. D genes are given only for firm matches. Rows give clone size only sometimes, using once, few, many, or a class for an expanded clone.

D gene: NA; V gene: TRBV10-3; clone size: NA; J gene: TRBJ1-1; CDR3 protein: CAISELPGGTEAFF; CDR3 DNA: TGTGCCATCAGTGAGCTCCCGGGGGGCACTGAAGCTTTCTTT
D gene: NA; V gene: TRBV2; clone size: NA; J gene: TRBJ2-7; CDR3 protein: CASSAVVEQYF; CDR3 DNA: TGTGCCAGCAGTGCTGTTGTCGAGCAGTACTTC
D gene: NA; V gene: TRBV29-1; clone size: NA; J gene: TRBJ2-1; CDR3 protein: CSVERDRATRTSYNEQFF; CDR3 DNA: TGCAGCGTTGAAAGGGACCGCGCTACCCGAACCTCCTACAATGAGCAGTTCTTC
D gene: TRBD1; V gene: TRBV7-3; clone size: NA; J gene: TRBJ2-5; CDR3 protein: CASSLNGQGQETQYF; CDR3 DNA: TGTGCCAGCAGCTTAAACGGACAGGGGCAAGAGACCCAGTACTTC
D gene: NA; V gene: TRBV19; clone size: NA; J gene: TRBJ1-5; CDR3 protein: CASRGDKHQPQHF; CDR3 DNA: TGTGCCAGTAGGGGGGACAAACATCAGCCCCAGCATTTT
D gene: NA; V gene: TRBV10-3; clone size: once; J gene: TRBJ2-1; CDR3 protein: CASSSYNEQFF; CDR3 DNA: TGTGCCTCGAGCTCCTACAATGAGCAGTTCTTC
D gene: TRBD2; V gene: TRBV4-1; clone size: NA; J gene: TRBJ2-7; CDR3 protein: CASSQLAGGPGEQYF; CDR3 DNA: TGCGCCAGCAGCCAACTAGCGGGAGGGCCTGGGGAGCAGTACTTC
D gene: NA; V gene: TRBV9; clone size: NA; J gene: TRBJ1-3; CDR3 protein: CASSVDIGGVTSGNTIYF; CDR3 DNA: TGTGCCAGCAGCGTAGATATCGGGGGCGTTACCTCTGGAAACACCATATATTTT
D gene: TRBD1; V gene: TRBV5-4; clone size: NA; J gene: TRBJ1-1; CDR3 protein: CASSSGQLMNTEAFF; CDR3 DNA: TGTGCCAGCAGCTCGGGACAGCTCATGAACACTGAAGCTTTCTTT
D gene: NA; V gene: TRBV7-2; clone size: NA; J gene: TRBJ1-4; CDR3 protein: CASSHPNAKLFF; CDR3 DNA: TGTGCCAGCAGTCACCCGAACGCAAAACTGTTTTTT
D gene: TRBD2; V gene: TRBV5-4; clone size: NA; J gene: TRBJ2-1; CDR3 protein: CASSSFSGRNEQFF; CDR3 DNA: TGTGCCAGCAGCTCCTTTAGCGGGAGAAATGAGCAGTTCTTC
D gene: NA; V gene: TRBV5-4; clone size: NA; J gene: TRBJ2-2; CDR3 protein: CASSLGGGPAGELFF; CDR3 DNA: TGTGCCAGCAGCTTAGGGGGAGGGCCGGCCGGGGAGCTGTTTTTT
D gene: NA; V gene: TRBV5-4; clone size: few; J gene: TRBJ2-7; CDR3 protein: CASSLPKDEQYF; CDR3 DNA: TGTGCCAGCAGCTTACCAAAAGACGAGCAGTACTTC
D gene: TRBD2; V gene: TRBV10-3; clone size: NA; J gene: TRBJ2-5; CDR3 protein: CAISDLAGGRETQYF; CDR3 DNA: TGTGCCATCAGTGATTTAGCGGGAGGTCGGGAGACCCAGTACTTC
D gene: TRBD1; V gene: TRBV7-7; clone size: few; J gene: TRBJ2-2; CDR3 protein: CASSPTETTGANTGELFF; CDR3 DNA: TGTGCTAGCAGCCCGACGGAAACGACAGGGGCGAACACCGGGGAGCTGTTTTTT
D gene: NA; V gene: TRBV6-1; clone size: NA; J gene: TRBJ1-4; CDR3 protein: CASSERGPSNEKLFF; CDR3 DNA: TGTGCCAGCAGTGAACGGGGGCCCAGTAATGAAAAACTGTTTTTT
D gene: TRBD1; V gene: TRBV5-1; clone size: few; J gene: TRBJ2-2; CDR3 protein: CASSKTGTGDTGELFF; CDR3 DNA: TGCGCCAGCAGCAAAACCGGGACAGGGGATACCGGGGAGCTGTTTTTT
D gene: NA; V gene: TRBV5-5; clone size: NA; J gene: TRBJ1-5; CDR3 protein: CASSSAEGLSNQPQHF; CDR3 DNA: TGTGCCAGCAGCTCGGCGGAGGGATTGAGCAATCAGCCCCAGCATTTT
D gene: NA; V gene: TRBV6-1; clone size: NA; J gene: TRBJ2-1; CDR3 protein: CASSELLSRGSNEQFF; CDR3 DNA: TGTGCCAGCAGTGAACTATTGTCTAGAGGGAGCAATGAGCAGTTCTTC
D gene: NA; V gene: TRBV2; clone size: few; J gene: TRBJ1-5; CDR3 protein: CASKGGSSNQPQHF; CDR3 DNA: TGTGCCAGCAAAGGAGGGAGTAGCAATCAGCCCCAGCATTTT
D gene: TRBD2; V gene: TRBV30; clone size: NA; J gene: TRBJ2-3; CDR3 protein: CAWSAPPGGFTDTQYF; CDR3 DNA: TGTGCCTGGAGTGCTCCGCCCGGGGGGTTCACAGATACGCAGTATTTT
D gene: NA; V gene: TRBV10-3; clone size: once; J gene: TRBJ1-1; CDR3 protein: CAISQSMNTEAFF; CDR3 DNA: TGTGCCATCAGCCAGAGTATGAACACTGAAGCTTTCTTT
D gene: NA; V gene: TRBV7-9; clone size: NA; J gene: TRBJ2-7; CDR3 protein: CASSPGQGQQYF; CDR3 DNA: TGTGCCAGCTCCCCGGGGCAGGGTCAGCAGTACTTC
D gene: TRBD2; V gene: TRBV30; clone size: NA; J gene: TRBJ2-3; CDR3 protein: CAWRTSARTDTQYF; CDR3 DNA: TGTGCCTGGAGGACTAGCGCGCGCACAGATACGCAGTATTTT
D gene: NA; V gene: TRBV4-1; clone size: NA; J gene: TRBJ2-3; CDR3 protein: CASRRFPPGPFGTDTQYF; CDR3 DNA: TGCGCCAGCAGACGTTTCCCTCCTGGCCCGTTCGGCACAGATACGCAGTATTTT
D gene: NA; V gene: TRBV10-1; clone size: NA; J gene: TRBJ2-1; CDR3 protein: CASSEVAGANEQFF; CDR3 DNA: TGCGCCAGCAGTGAGGTGGCAGGGGCCAATGAGCAGTTCTTC
D gene: TRBD1; V gene: TRBV5-6; clone size: NA; J gene: TRBJ1-5; CDR3 protein: CASSLGQGALGNQPQHF; CDR3 DNA: TGTGCCAGCAGCTTGGGGCAGGGGGCGTTAGGCAATCAGCCCCAGCATTTT
D gene: TRBD2; V gene: TRBV7-8; clone size: NA; J gene: TRBJ2-1; CDR3 protein: CASSSRTSGSSYNEQFF; CDR3 DNA: TGTGCCAGCAGCTCGAGGACTAGCGGGAGCTCCTACAATGAGCAGTTCTTC
D gene: NA; V gene: TRBV28; clone size: NA; J gene: TRBJ1-2; CDR3 protein: CASSADSNYGYTF; CDR3 DNA: TGTGCCAGCAGTGCGGACAGTAACTATGGCTACACCTTC
D gene: TRBD2; V gene: TRBV6-5; clone size: NA; J gene: TRBJ2-7; CDR3 protein: CASSSGGALVDEQYF; CDR3 DNA: TGTGCCAGCAGTTCGGGGGGGGCGTTAGTGGACGAGCAGTACTTC
D gene: NA; V gene: TRBV29-1; clone size: NA; J gene: TRBJ2-7; CDR3 protein: CSVDSTDPYEQYF; CDR3 DNA: TGCAGCGTTGACTCGACAGACCCCTACGAGCAGTACTTC
D gene: NA; V gene: TRBV4-2; clone size: NA; J gene: TRBJ2-1; CDR3 protein: CASSQDLGSYNEQFF; CDR3 DNA: TGTGCCAGCAGCCAAGATTTGGGGTCCTACAATGAGCAGTTCTTC
D gene: NA; V gene: TRBV5-8; clone size: NA; J gene: TRBJ2-5; CDR3 protein: CASSFLETQYF; CDR3 DNA: TGTGCCAGCAGCTTTCTAGAGACCCAGTACTTC
D gene: NA; V gene: TRBV4-1; clone size: NA; J gene: TRBJ2-5; CDR3 protein: CASSQGRRGEDQETQYF; CDR3 DNA: TGCGCCAGCAGCCAGGGACGCAGGGGGGAAGACCAAGAGACCCAGTACTTC
D gene: NA; V gene: TRBV29-1; clone size: once; J gene: TRBJ2-7; CDR3 protein: CSVTGGRDGGEQYF; CDR3 DNA: TGCAGCGTGACCGGGGGGCGGGACGGAGGCGAGCAGTACTTC
D gene: NA; V gene: TRBV6-5; clone size: few; J gene: TRBJ1-4; CDR3 protein: CASRQGGGKLFF; CDR3 DNA: TGTGCCAGCAGACAGGGTGGGGGGAAACTGTTTTTT
D gene: NA; V gene: TRBV5-1; clone size: NA; J gene: TRBJ2-7; CDR3 protein: CASSLGDLGGFYEQYF; CDR3 DNA: TGCGCCAGCAGCTTGGGGGACCTTGGAGGTTTCTACGAGCAGTACTTC
D gene: NA; V gene: TRBV27; clone size: NA; J gene: TRBJ2-3; CDR3 protein: CASSFLSTDTQYF; CDR3 DNA: TGTGCCAGCAGTTTCCTTAGCACAGATACGCAGTATTTT
D gene: TRBD2; V gene: TRBV11-3; clone size: NA; J gene: TRBJ2-1; CDR3 protein: CASSFSGSNNEQFF; CDR3 DNA: TGTGCCAGCAGCTTTAGCGGGAGTAATAATGAGCAGTTCTTC
D gene: NA; V gene: TRBV6-1; clone size: NA; J gene: TRBJ2-7; CDR3 protein: CASSPGAPVYEQYF; CDR3 DNA: TGTGCCAGCAGCCCAGGGGCCCCGGTGTACGAGCAGTACTTC
D gene: NA; V gene: TRBV5-7; clone size: NA; J gene: TRBJ2-6; CDR3 protein: CASSLTNSGANVLTF; CDR3 DNA: TGTGCCAGCAGCTTGACGAACTCTGGGGCCAACGTCCTGACTTTC
D gene: TRBD2; V gene: TRBV2; clone size: few; J gene: TRBJ2-1; CDR3 protein: CASSERTSGRFWQFF; CDR3 DNA: TGTGCCAGCAGTGAACGTACTAGCGGGAGATTTTGGCAGTTCTTC
D gene: TRBD1; V gene: TRBV19; clone size: NA; J gene: TRBJ2-7; CDR3 protein: CASSGGQGAREQYF; CDR3 DNA: TGTGCCAGTAGTGGGGGACAGGGGGCGAGGGAGCAGTACTTC
D gene: NA; V gene: TRBV7-9; clone size: NA; J gene: TRBJ1-5; CDR3 protein: CASSSLLPGGNQPQHF; CDR3 DNA: TGTGCCAGCAGCTCCCTCCTCCCAGGAGGCAATCAGCCCCAGCATTTT
D gene: TRBD1; V gene: TRBV7-9; clone size: NA; J gene: TRBJ1-1; CDR3 protein: CASSLVGTGDFGEAFF; CDR3 DNA: TGTGCCAGCAGCTTAGTCGGGACAGGGGATTTCGGTGAAGCTTTCTTT
D gene: TRBD1; V gene: TRBV9; clone size: once; J gene: TRBJ2-7; CDR3 protein: CASSVGTGISYEQYF; CDR3 DNA: TGTGCCAGCAGCGTAGGGACAGGGATCTCCTACGAGCAGTACTTC
D gene: NA; V gene: TRBV19; clone size: NA; J gene: TRBJ2-7; CDR3 protein: CASSNAGAYEQYF; CDR3 DNA: TGTGCCAGTAGTAATGCAGGAGCCTACGAGCAGTACTTC
D gene: NA; V gene: TRBV7-6; clone size: NA; J gene: TRBJ2-1; CDR3 protein: CASSLEGGAGISSAEQFF; CDR3 DNA: TGTGCCAGCAGCTTAGAGGGGGGTGCCGGGATCTCCAGCGCTGAGCAGTTCTTC
D gene: TRBD2; V gene: TRBV19; clone size: NA; J gene: TRBJ2-7; CDR3 protein: CASSGGGPSYEQYF; CDR3 DNA: TGTGCCAGTAGCGGGGGGGGACCATCCTACGAGCAGTACTTC
D gene: TRBD1; V gene: TRBV6-5; clone size: few; J gene: TRBJ1-5; CDR3 protein: CATADRAAGQPQHF; CDR3 DNA: TGTGCCACCGCGGACAGGGCCGCAGGTCAGCCCCAGCATTTT
D gene: NA; V gene: TRBV19; clone size: NA; J gene: TRBJ2-1; CDR3 protein: CASRGPSGPSYNEQFF; CDR3 DNA: TGTGCCAGTAGAGGTCCCAGCGGGCCCTCCTACAATGAGCAGTTCTTC
D gene: TRBD1; V gene: TRBV5-6; clone size: many; J gene: TRBJ2-7; CDR3 protein: CASSLKGTGGRLGEQYF; CDR3 DNA: TGTGCCAGCAGCTTGAAGGGGACAGGGGGTCGGCTAGGCGAGCAGTACTTC
D gene: NA; V gene: TRBV30; clone size: NA; J gene: TRBJ1-5; CDR3 protein: CAWNSDSNQPQHF; CDR3 DNA: TGTGCCTGGAACTCTGACAGTAATCAGCCCCAGCATTTT
D gene: NA; V gene: TRBV6-1; clone size: once; J gene: TRBJ2-1; CDR3 protein: CASRLGGGNEQFF; CDR3 DNA: TGTGCCAGCAGATTGGGGGGCGGCAATGAGCAGTTCTTC
D gene: TRBD1; V gene: TRBV27; clone size: NA; J gene: TRBJ2-7; CDR3 protein: CASSPRGQGYTEQYF; CDR3 DNA: TGTGCCAGCAGCCCTCGAGGACAGGGATATACGGAGCAGTACTTC
D gene: TRBD1; V gene: TRBV5-6; clone size: NA; J gene: TRBJ2-7; CDR3 protein: CASSRYSRGSDEQYF; CDR3 DNA: TGTGCCAGCAGCCGCTATAGCAGGGGGTCTGACGAGCAGTACTTC
D gene: NA; V gene: TRBV12-5; clone size: NA; J gene: TRBJ1-2; CDR3 protein: CASGFEPGLTGGYTF; CDR3 DNA: TGTGCTAGTGGTTTCGAGCCGGGACTGACCGGCGGCTACACCTTC
D gene: TRBD2; V gene: TRBV5-1; clone size: once; J gene: TRBJ2-3; CDR3 protein: CASSFGTSLGDTQYF; CDR3 DNA: TGCGCCAGCAGCTTTGGGACTAGCCTAGGGGATACGCAGTATTTT
D gene: TRBD2; V gene: TRBV30; clone size: NA; J gene: TRBJ2-7; CDR3 protein: CAWSDAGDPYEQYF; CDR3 DNA: TGTGCCTGGAGTGACGCGGGGGACCCCTACGAGCAGTACTTC
D gene: NA; V gene: TRBV27; clone size: NA; J gene: TRBJ1-3; CDR3 protein: CASSFNQETAGNTIYF; CDR3 DNA: TGTGCCAGCAGTTTCAACCAGGAGACGGCTGGAAACACCATATATTTT